These 18 T cell receptor beta chains came from one sample sequenced in a study of a mutant IDH1 vaccine in newly diagnosed glioma. Time point noted: week 35, safety follow-up. Every vaccination contained 300 ug of the mutant IDH1 20-mer peptide and was paired with topical imiquimod. Method: immunoSEQ multiplex PCR; TCRdb's copy keeps in-frame clones and lacks some. The sample has about 54,000 clones; less than 90% are singletons. Their antigens remain unidentified. Sequenced here: PBMCs, sampled from a glioma patient whose treatment included an IDH1 peptide vaccine. The receptors come from a woman between 18 and 30 years old with glioma.

This chain connects TRBV7-9 to TRBJ2-7; 7 bases are shared with TRBD2. This CDR3 is 15 amino acids long. Trimming at V came to 3 bases and at J to 0 bases, leaving 5 bases not matched to a gene. Germline V lookup: CDR1 SEHNR, CDR2 FQNEAQ (reference sequence). CDR3 coding DNA: TGTGCCAGCAGCTTCCCCAGCGGGGACTCCTACGAGCAGTACTTC. Protein: CASSFPSGDSYEQYF.

The chain links TRBV7-9 to TRBJ2-1; TRBD2 agrees at 10 bases. The V gene's germline CDR1 is SEHNR and CDR2 FQNEAQ (reference sequence). V was clipped by 2 bases and J by 1 base; unmatched bases: 8. CDR3 length: 18 residues. The CDR3 DNA reads TGTGCCAGCAGCTTATTAGGCCTAGCGGGGGCGTCCTACAATGAGCAGTTCTTC. Translating gives CASSLLGLAGASYNEQFF.

This clone came up a few times. The V and J genes are TRBV18 and TRBJ1-1; D not certain. CDR3 size: 13 residues. V gave up 1 base and J gave up 8 bases, with 11 bases separating them. Germline V CDR1 and CDR2: KGHSH, LQKENI. The DNA of the CDR3 is TGTGCCAGCTCACCACGGATGCGGATAGAAGCTTTCTTT. This encodes CASSPRMRIEAFF.

V is TRBV6-1 and J is TRBJ2-6; 9 bases fit TRBD1. CDR1 and CDR2 (germline): MNHNS, SASEGT. The CDR3 sequence is 15 residues long. The V gene end was trimmed by 6 bases and the J gene end by 3 bases; junction bases not matched to a gene: 3. CDR3 loop: CASSGTGLGANVLTF. CDR3 DNA sequence: TGTGCCAGCAGCGGGACAGGGCTTGGGGCCAACGTCCTGACTTTC.

The V gene is TRBV6-1, the J gene TRBJ1-4; D is ambiguous. Per germline, CDR1 MNHNS and CDR2 SASEGT. Trimming shortened V by 4 bases and J by 2 bases, and 8 bases separated the two germline ends. The CDR3 runs 14 residues. CDR3 residues: CASSVASTNEKLFF. Here the CDR3 DNA reads TGTGCCAGCAGTGTGGCATCCACTAATGAAAAACTGTTTTTT.

The chain has TRBV11-3 and TRBJ2-1; TRBD1 aligns across 12 bases. The germline CDR1 and CDR2 sequences are SGHNT and YENEEA. The CDR3 has 17 amino acids. Trimming removed 8 bases from V and 7 bases from J; junction bases left unmatched: 15. This chain's CDR3 is CASSDPGQGAGGNEQFF. The DNA for the CDR3 is TGTGCCAGCTCCGATCCGGGACAGGGGGCAGGGGGAAATGAGCAGTTCTTC.

The table lists this clone with a few counts. The chain couples TRBV15 to TRBJ2-3; 7 bases are a match to TRBD2. CDR3 length equals 15 residues. J lost 1 base, V lost 5 bases, and 6 bases had no gene match. Per the germline V gene, CDR1 is LNHNV and CDR2 is YYDKDF (reference sequence). The CDR3 DNA sequence: TGTGCCACCAGCCTATCCCGGGGGGGCACAGATACGCAGTATTTT. Residues: CATSLSRGGTDTQYF. The entire variable domain, with the rest obtained from reference TRBV15 and TRBJ2-3, is as follows: DAMVIQNPRYQVTQFGKPVTLSCSQTLNHNVMYWYQQKSSQAPKLLFHYYDKDFNNEADTPDNFQSRRPNTSFCFLDIRSPGLGDTAMYLCATSLSRGGTDTQYFGPGTRLTVL.

V is TRBV4-1 and J is TRBJ2-7; 8 bases line up with TRBD2. The CDR3 is 15 residues long. V was clipped by 6 bases and J by 4 bases; unmatched bases: 11. The V gene's germline CDR1 is MGHRA and CDR2 YSYEKL. Here the CDR3 DNA reads TGCGCCAGCAGTCGCGAGAGCGGGAGAGGTTACGAGCAGTACTTC. It specifies CASSRESGRGYEQYF.

The CDR3 DNA reads as TGTGCCAGCAACTTGGACAGGGTGAACACTGAAGCTTTCTTT. It is translated as CASNLDRVNTEAFF. The V gene is TRBV7-3, the J gene TRBJ1-1; 8 bases agree with TRBD1. J lost 0 bases, V lost 7 bases, and 4 bases had no gene match. Looked up from germline, CDR1 is SGHTA and CDR2 is FQGTGA. This CDR3 is 14 amino acids long.

This clone has just one count. V gene TRBV30 combines with J gene TRBJ1-2, with D unresolved. Germline assignment: CDR1 GTSNPN and CDR2 SVGIG (reference sequence). The CDR3 length is 11 residues. The V gene lost 2 bases and the J gene lost 8 bases, with 9 bases spanning the gap. CDR3 sequence: CAWSPGGGYTF. The DNA for the CDR3 is TGTGCCTGGAGTCCCGGTGGCGGCTACACCTTC.

In nucleotides, the CDR3 is TGTGCCAGCAGTCTCCCCGGCTTCGAGCAGTACTTC. Protein: CASSLPGFEQYF. The chain links TRBV28 to TRBJ2-7; D is uncertain. V was cut by 5 bases and J by 6 bases, with 11 bases left in between. The CDR3 contains 12 residues. Germline V CDR1 and CDR2: MDHEN, SYDVKM.

V gene TRBV11-1 combines with J gene TRBJ1-1; D remains unclear. The germline CDR1 and CDR2 sequences are SGHAT and FQDESV (reference sequence). CDR3 length: 12 residues. Between the trimmed V and J ends, which lost 3 bases and 3 bases, there was a span of 5 bases. The CDR3 nucleotides read TGTGCCAGCAGCTTGGAGTACACTGAAGCTTTCTTT. Translating gives CASSLEYTEAFF.

The J gene is TRBJ1-2, the V gene TRBV19; perhaps TRBD1 as D (5 bases). From germline, CDR1 is LNHDA and CDR2 SQIVND (reference sequence). This CDR3 is 14 amino acids long. The V gene lost 3 bases and the J gene lost 1 base, with 9 bases spanning the gap. CDR3 sequence (DNA): TGTGCCAGTAGTATTCGCAGGGATAACTATGGCTACACCTTC. It yields the protein CASSIRRDNYGYTF. The full variable domain, in which reference TRBV19 and TRBJ1-2 provide the parts outside the CDR3, is DGGITQSPKYLFRKEGQNVTLSCEQNLNHDAMYWYRQDPGQGLRLIYYSQIVNDFQKGDIAEGYSVSREKKESFPLTVTSAQKNPTAFYLCASSIRRDNYGYTFGSGTRLTVV.

The gene calls are TRBV2 and TRBJ1-2; 9 nucleotides match TRBD1. Germline V gives CDR1 SNHLY, CDR2 FYNNEI. The CDR3 loop spans 12 amino acids. Trimming cost V 8 bases and J 4 bases; bases outside gene matches: 2. Here the CDR3 DNA reads TGTGCCAGCGCGACAGGGGGCTATGGCTACACCTTC. This codes for CASATGGYGYTF.

In its sample, this clone was seen once. The chain joins TRBV11-1 to TRBJ2-3; perhaps TRBD1 as D (7 bases). The V gene lost 5 bases and the J gene lost 6 bases, with 24 bases spanning the gap. The CDR3 loop spans 17 amino acids. Germline V lookup: CDR1 SGHAT, CDR2 FQDESV (reference sequence). In DNA, the CDR3 is TGTGCCAGCAGCCCGCAGGGGGGAGAGTCGGTTAGGGATACGCAGTATTTT. It specifies CASSPQGGESVRDTQYF.

This chain links TRBV6-4 with TRBJ1-1; TRBD1 is a possible D gene (6 bases). The CDR3 loop spans 11 amino acids. Trimming left V 6 bases short and J 11 bases short, with 13 bases between. Germline CDR1 is MRHNA and CDR2 is SNTAGT. The CDR3 bases are TGTGCCAGCAGAACCGGGACAAGGGCTTTCTTT. It yields the protein CASRTGTRAFF.

A few counts support this clone. The rearrangement uses TRBV7-9 and TRBJ1-4, with D maybe TRBD1 (6 bases). The germline V and J ends were trimmed by 5 bases and 1 base, with 8 bases remaining between them. The CDR3 spans 14 residues. Looked up from germline, CDR1 is SEHNR and CDR2 is FQNEAQ (reference sequence). The CDR3 loop is CASSDRLTNEKLFF. The CDR3 region has the DNA TGTGCCAGCAGCGACAGGTTAACTAATGAAAAACTGTTTTTT.

The genes are TRBV11-3 and TRBJ1-4; 12 bases are a match to TRBD1. V shed 4 bases and J 3 bases; nucleotides not matched to a gene: 6. Looked up from germline, CDR1 is SGHNT and CDR2 is YENEEA. This CDR3 contains 17 residues. The CDR3 region has the DNA TGTGCCAGCAGCTCCGGGACAGGGGGCCTGGCTAATGAAAAACTGTTTTTT. Its translation: CASSSGTGGLANEKLFF.